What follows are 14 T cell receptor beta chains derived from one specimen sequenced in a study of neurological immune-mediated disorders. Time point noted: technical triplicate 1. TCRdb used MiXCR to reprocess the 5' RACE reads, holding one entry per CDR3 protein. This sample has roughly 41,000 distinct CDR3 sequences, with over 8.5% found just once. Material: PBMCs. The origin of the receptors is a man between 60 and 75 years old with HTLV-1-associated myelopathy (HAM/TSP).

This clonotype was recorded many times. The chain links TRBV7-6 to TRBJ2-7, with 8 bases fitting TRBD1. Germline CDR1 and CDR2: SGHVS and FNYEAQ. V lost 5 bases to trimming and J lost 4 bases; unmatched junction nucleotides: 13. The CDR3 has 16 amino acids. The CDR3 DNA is TGTGCCAGCAGCCCCCAGGCAGGGGGCGCAGGGTACGAGCAGTACTTC. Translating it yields CASSPQAGGAGYEQYF.

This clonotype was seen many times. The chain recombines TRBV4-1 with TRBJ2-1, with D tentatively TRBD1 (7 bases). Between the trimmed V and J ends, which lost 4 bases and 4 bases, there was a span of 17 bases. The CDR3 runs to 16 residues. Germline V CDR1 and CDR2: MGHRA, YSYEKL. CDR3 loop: CASSPYQGEEYNEQFF. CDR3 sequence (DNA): TGCGCCAGCAGCCCCTATCAGGGGGAGGAGTACAATGAGCAGTTCTTC.

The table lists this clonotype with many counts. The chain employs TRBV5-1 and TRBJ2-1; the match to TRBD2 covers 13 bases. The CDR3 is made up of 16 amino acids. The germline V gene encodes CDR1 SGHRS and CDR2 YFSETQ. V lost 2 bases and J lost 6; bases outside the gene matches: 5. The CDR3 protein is CASSFSTSGRGNEQFF. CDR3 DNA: TGCGCCAGCAGCTTTTCCACTAGCGGGAGGGGCAATGAGCAGTTCTTC.

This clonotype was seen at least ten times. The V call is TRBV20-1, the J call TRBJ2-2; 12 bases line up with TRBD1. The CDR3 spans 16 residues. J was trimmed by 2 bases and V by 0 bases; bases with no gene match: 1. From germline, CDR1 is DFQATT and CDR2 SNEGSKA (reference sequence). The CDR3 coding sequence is TGCAGTGCTAGAGAGGGACAGGGGGCAAACACCGGGGAGCTGTTTTTT. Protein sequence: CSAREGQGANTGELFF.

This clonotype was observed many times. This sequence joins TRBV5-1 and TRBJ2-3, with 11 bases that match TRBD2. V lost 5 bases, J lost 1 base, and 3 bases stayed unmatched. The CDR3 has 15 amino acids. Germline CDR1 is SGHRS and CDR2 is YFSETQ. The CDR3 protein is CASRLAGERTDTQYF. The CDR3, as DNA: TGCGCCAGCAGACTAGCGGGAGAACGCACAGATACGCAGTATTTT.

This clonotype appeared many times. This CDR3 is CASSETGAFYEQYF. The CDR3 DNA is TGTGCCAGCAGTGAAACAGGAGCCTTCTACGAGCAGTACTTC. The gene calls are TRBV25-1 and TRBJ2-7; TRBD1 might be the D (5 bases). The CDR3 covers 14 residues. The germline V and J ends were trimmed by 2 bases and 3 bases, with 11 bases remaining between them. The germline V gene has CDR1 MGHDK and CDR2 SYGVNS.

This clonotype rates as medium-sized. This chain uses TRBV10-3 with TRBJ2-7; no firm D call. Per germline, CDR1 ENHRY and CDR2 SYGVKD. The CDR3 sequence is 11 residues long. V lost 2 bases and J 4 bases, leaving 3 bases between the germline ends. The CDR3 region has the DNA TGTGCCATCAGTGAGGGATACGAGCAGTACTTC. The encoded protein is CAISEGYEQYF.

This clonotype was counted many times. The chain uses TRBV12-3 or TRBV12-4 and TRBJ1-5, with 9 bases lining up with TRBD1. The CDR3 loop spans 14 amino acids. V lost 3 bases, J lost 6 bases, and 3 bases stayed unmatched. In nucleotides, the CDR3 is TGTGCCAGCAGTTTTACAGGGGGCCCTCAGCCCCAGCATTTT. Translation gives CASSFTGGPQPQHF.

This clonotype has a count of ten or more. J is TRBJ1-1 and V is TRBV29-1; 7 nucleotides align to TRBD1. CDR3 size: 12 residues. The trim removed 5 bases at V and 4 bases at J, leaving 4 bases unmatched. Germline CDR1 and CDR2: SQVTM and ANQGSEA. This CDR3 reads CSVTRGITEAFF. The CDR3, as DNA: TGCAGCGTTACCAGGGGGATCACTGAAGCTTTCTTT. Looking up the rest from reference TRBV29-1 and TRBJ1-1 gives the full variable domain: SAVISQKPSRDICQRGTSLTIQCQVDSQVTMMFWYRQQPGQSLTLIATANQGSEATYESGFVIDKFPISRPNLTFSTLTVSNMSPEDSSIYLCSVTRGITEAFFGQGTRLTVV.

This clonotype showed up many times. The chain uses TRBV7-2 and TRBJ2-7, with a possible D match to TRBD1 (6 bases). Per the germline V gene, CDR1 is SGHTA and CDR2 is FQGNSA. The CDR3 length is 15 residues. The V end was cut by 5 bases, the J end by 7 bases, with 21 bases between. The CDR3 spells CASSPDRSLSREQYF. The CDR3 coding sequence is TGTGCCAGCAGCCCCGACAGGTCTCTTAGTCGGGAGCAGTACTTC.

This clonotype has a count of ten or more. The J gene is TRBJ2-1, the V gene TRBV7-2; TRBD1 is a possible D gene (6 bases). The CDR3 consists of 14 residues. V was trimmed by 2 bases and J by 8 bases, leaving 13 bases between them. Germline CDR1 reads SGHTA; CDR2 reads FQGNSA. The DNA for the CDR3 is TGTGCCAGCAGCTTATTCGGACAGACGGATGAGCAGTTCTTC. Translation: CASSLFGQTDEQFF.

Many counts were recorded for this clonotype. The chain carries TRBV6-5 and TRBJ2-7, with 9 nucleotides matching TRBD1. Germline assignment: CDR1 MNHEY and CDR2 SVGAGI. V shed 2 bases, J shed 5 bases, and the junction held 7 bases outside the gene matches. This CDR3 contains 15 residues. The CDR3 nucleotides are TGTGCCAGCAGTTACCGACAGGGGGGCCTCCACGAGCAGTACTTC. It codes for CASSYRQGGLHEQYF.

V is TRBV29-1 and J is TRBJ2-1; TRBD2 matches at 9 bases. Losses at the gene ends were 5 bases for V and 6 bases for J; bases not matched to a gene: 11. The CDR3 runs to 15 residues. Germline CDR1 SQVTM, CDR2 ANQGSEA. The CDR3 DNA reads TGCAGCGTTCCCGGGCGGGAGGGAATGGGCAATGAGCAGTTCTTC. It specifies CSVPGREGMGNEQFF.

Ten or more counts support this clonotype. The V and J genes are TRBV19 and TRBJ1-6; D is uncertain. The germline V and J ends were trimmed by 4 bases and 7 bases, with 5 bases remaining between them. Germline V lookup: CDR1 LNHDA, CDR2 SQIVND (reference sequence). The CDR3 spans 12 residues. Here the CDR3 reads CASSNENSPLHF. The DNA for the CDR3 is TGTGCCAGTAGTAATGAGAATTCACCCCTCCACTTT.